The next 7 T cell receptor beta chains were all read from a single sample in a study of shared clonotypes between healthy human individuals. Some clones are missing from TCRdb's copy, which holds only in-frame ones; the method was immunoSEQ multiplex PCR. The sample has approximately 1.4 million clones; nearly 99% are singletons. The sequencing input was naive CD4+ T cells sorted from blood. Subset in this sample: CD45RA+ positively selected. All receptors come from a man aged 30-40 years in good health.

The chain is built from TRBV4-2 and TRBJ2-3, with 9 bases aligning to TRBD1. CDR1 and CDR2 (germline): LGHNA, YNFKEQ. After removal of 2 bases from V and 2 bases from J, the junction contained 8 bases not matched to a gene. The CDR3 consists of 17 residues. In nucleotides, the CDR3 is TGTGCCAGCAGCCAACCGGACAGGGGCCTTCTCACAGATACGCAGTATTTT. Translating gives CASSQPDRGLLTDTQYF.

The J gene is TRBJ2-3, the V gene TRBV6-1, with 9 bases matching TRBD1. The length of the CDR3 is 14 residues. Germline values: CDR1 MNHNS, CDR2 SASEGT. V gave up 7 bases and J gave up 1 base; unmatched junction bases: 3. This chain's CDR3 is CASTRDRGTDTQYF. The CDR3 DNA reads TGTGCCAGCACGCGGGACAGGGGCACAGATACGCAGTATTTT.

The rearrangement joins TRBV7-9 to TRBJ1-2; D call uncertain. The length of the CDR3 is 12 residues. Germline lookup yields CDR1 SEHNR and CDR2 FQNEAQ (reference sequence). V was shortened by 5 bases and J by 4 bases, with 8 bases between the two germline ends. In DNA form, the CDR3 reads TGTGCCAGCAGCCCTATCTCCTATGGCTACACCTTC. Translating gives CASSPISYGYTF.

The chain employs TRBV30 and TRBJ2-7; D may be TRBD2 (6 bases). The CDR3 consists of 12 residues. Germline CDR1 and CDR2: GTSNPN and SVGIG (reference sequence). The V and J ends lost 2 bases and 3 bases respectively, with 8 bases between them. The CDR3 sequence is CAWSRGLYEQYF. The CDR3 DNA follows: TGTGCCTGGAGTAGGGGACTCTACGAGCAGTACTTC.

CDR3 nucleotide sequence: TGTGCCAGCAGAGATAAGGGACAGCGGAATCAGCCCCAGCATTTT. Translation gives CASRDKGQRNQPQHF. The rearrangement joins TRBV2 to TRBJ1-5; 7 positions agree with TRBD1. Germline loops: CDR1 SNHLY, CDR2 FYNNEI. CDR3 length equals 15 residues. The V gene end was trimmed by 6 bases and the J gene end by 4 bases; junction bases not matched to a gene: 9.

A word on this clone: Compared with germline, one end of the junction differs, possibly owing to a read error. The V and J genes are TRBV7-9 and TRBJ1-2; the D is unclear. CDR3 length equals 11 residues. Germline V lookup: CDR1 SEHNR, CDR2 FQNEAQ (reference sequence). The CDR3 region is CASSLVGRVAF. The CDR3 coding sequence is TGTGCCAGCAGCTTAGTAGGACGGGTGGCCTTC. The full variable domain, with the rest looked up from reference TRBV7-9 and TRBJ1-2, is DTGVSQNPRHKITKRGQNVTFRCDPISEHNRLYWYRQTLGQGPEFLTYFQNEAQLEKSRLLSDRFSAERPKGSFSTLEIQRTEQGDSAMYLCASSLVGRVAFGSGTRLTVV.

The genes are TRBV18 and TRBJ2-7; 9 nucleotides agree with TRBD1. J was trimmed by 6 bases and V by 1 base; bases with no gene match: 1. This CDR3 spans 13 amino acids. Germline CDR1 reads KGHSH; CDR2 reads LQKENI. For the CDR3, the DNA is TGTGCCAGCTCACCACAGGACAGGGGCGAGCAGTACTTC. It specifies CASSPQDRGEQYF.